A single sample is the source of the 17 T cell receptor beta chains below, sequenced in a study of shared clonotypes between healthy human individuals. The method was immunoSEQ multiplex PCR; TCRdb's version includes in-frame clones alone and lacks a portion of them. The sample holds roughly 2.2 million clones, roughly 93% seen once. Source material: naive CD4+ T cells from PBMCs. The subset: CD45RA+ positively selected. These receptors were obtained from a man younger than 35 in good health. Some clones in this sample may be carry-over from other donors' samples.

This chain connects TRBV4-1 to TRBJ1-2; maybe TRBD1 (6 bases). The CDR3 sequence is 16 residues long. The V end was cut by 2 bases, the J end by 4 bases, with 17 bases between. CDR1 is MGHRA, CDR2 YSYEKL, per germline. CDR3 protein: CASSQPGQRRLYGYTF. The CDR3 nucleotides are TGCGCCAGCAGCCAACCCGGACAGAGAAGACTCTATGGCTACACCTTC.

The chain links TRBV2 to TRBJ2-1; no firm D call. From germline, CDR1 is SNHLY and CDR2 FYNNEI. The length of the CDR3 is 13 residues. Between the trimmed V and J ends, which lost 7 bases and 8 bases, there was a span of 15 bases. The CDR3 region is CASIWQPMDEQFF. The CDR3 nucleotides read TGTGCCAGCATCTGGCAGCCCATGGATGAGCAGTTCTTC.

The chain recombines TRBV7-7 with TRBJ2-1; 9 nucleotides align to TRBD2. The germline V gene has CDR1 SSHAT and CDR2 FNYEAQ (reference sequence). V shed 5 bases, J shed 9 bases, and the junction held 8 bases outside the gene matches. The CDR3 spans 14 residues. In nucleotides, the CDR3 is TGTGCCAGCAGCCCGCCGGGACTAGCCCTTGAGCAGTTCTTC. Protein product: CASSPPGLALEQFF.

The chain carries TRBV7-2 and TRBJ2-1; tentative D call: TRBD1 (7 bases). This CDR3 comprises 16 residues. Germline V gene data show CDR1 as SGHTA and CDR2 as FQGNSA. The V gene lost 1 base and the J gene lost 10 bases, with 20 bases spanning the gap. In DNA, the CDR3 is TGTGCCAGCAGCTTAGGTGTGTCAGGGGGGCTGAGGGAGCAGTTCTTC. This translates into CASSLGVSGGLREQFF.

The V call is TRBV2, the J call TRBJ1-6; 9 bases are shared with TRBD1. The germline gives CDR1 SNHLY, CDR2 FYNNEI. J gave up 0 bases and V 6 bases, and 3 bases lay outside the gene matches. The CDR3 runs to 16 residues. This CDR3 is CASRGDRVSYNSPLHF. CDR3 DNA: TGTGCCAGCAGGGGGGACAGGGTCTCCTATAATTCACCCCTCCACTTT.

The J gene is TRBJ2-7, the V gene TRBV5-4; 10 bases match TRBD2. V trimming: 3 bases; J trimming: 0 bases; junction bases outside the gene matches: 9. CDR1 and CDR2 from the germline V gene are SGHNT and YYREEE (reference sequence). The CDR3 spans 17 residues. CDR3 in amino acids: CASSSEGGLAASYEQYF. The CDR3 bases are TGTGCCAGCAGCTCCGAGGGCGGACTAGCGGCCTCCTACGAGCAGTACTTC.

Comment on this clone: Other DNA sequences in the same sample also yield this CDR3. The chain links TRBV9 to TRBJ2-5, with D unclear. The V end lost 2 bases, the J end lost 1 base, and 6 bases lay between the germline ends. The CDR3 is made up of 13 amino acids. The germline V gene has CDR1 SGDLS and CDR2 YYNGEE. As DNA, the CDR3 is TGTGCCAGCAGCGTTAGCCCCCAAGAGACCCAGTACTTC. Protein: CASSVSPQETQYF.

A remark on this clone: The same CDR3 also results from other DNA sequences found in this sample. The chain combines TRBV7-2 with TRBJ2-5; no firm D call. The germline V and J ends were trimmed by 1 base and 5 bases, with 2 bases remaining between them. CDR3 length: 11 amino acids. The germline V gene has CDR1 SGHTA and CDR2 FQGNSA. DNA for the CDR3: TGTGCCAGCAGCTTAGTTGAGACCCAGTACTTC. This sequence encodes CASSLVETQYF.

V gene TRBV5-4 combines with J gene TRBJ1-3, with D perhaps TRBD1 (6 bases). From germline, CDR1 is SGHNT and CDR2 YYREEE (reference sequence). V was trimmed by 4 bases and J by 3 bases, leaving 11 bases between them. This CDR3 has 14 residues. The CDR3 coding sequence is TGTGCCAGCAGCCCGGAGGACAGTGGAAACACCATATATTTT. Amino acid sequence: CASSPEDSGNTIYF. Using reference TRBV5-4 and TRBJ1-3 for the parts outside the CDR3, the full variable domain is ETGVTQSPTHLIKTRGQQVTLRCSSQSGHNTVSWYQQALGQGPQFIFQYYREEENGRGNFPPRFSGLQFPNYSSELNVNALELDDSALYLCASSPEDSGNTIYFGEGSWLTVV.

The rearrangement joins TRBV5-4 to TRBJ2-7; D perhaps matches TRBD1 (6 bases). The V gene's germline CDR1 is SGHNT and CDR2 YYREEE (reference sequence). The ends were cut back, 0 bases at V and 6 bases at J, with 13 bases in the middle. CDR3 length: 14 residues. CDR3 nucleotide sequence: TGTGCCAGCAGCTTGGAACAGGGTGGGAGCGAGCAGTACTTC. This translates into CASSLEQGGSEQYF.

This clone was recorded a few times. The chain links TRBV9 to TRBJ2-2; D is uncertain. Trimming stripped 0 bases from V and 5 bases from J, with 11 bases between. Germline loops: CDR1 SGDLS, CDR2 YYNGEE. The CDR3 runs to 15 residues. The CDR3 here is CASSVEPMGTGELFF. CDR3 sequence (DNA): TGTGCCAGCAGCGTAGAACCGATGGGAACCGGGGAGCTGTTTTTT. Looking up the rest from reference TRBV9 and TRBJ2-2 gives the full variable domain: DSGVTQTPKHLITATGQRVTLRCSPRSGDLSVYWYQQSLDQGLQFLIQYYNGEERAKGNILERFSAQQFPDLHSELNLSSLELGDSALYFCASSVEPMGTGELFFGEGSRLTVL.

This rearrangement joins TRBV6-1 to TRBJ1-3; possible D gene TRBD1, 5 bases. This CDR3 has 16 residues. CDR1 and CDR2 from the germline V gene are MNHNS and SASEGT. Deletions cut 3 bases from V and 0 bases from J, with 12 bases between. CDR3 DNA sequence: TGTGCCAGCAGTGACCCGGGACTTTCCTCTGGAAACACCATATATTTT. Protein: CASSDPGLSSGNTIYF.

The sample holds one count of this clone. The chain links TRBV5-4 to TRBJ2-1, with 9 nucleotides matching TRBD1. V shed 4 bases and J 6 bases; nucleotides not matched to a gene: 8. CDR3 length equals 15 residues. Germline CDR1 reads SGHNT; CDR2 reads YYREEE (reference sequence). The CDR3 region is CASSSEQGAVNEQFF. As DNA, the CDR3 is TGTGCCAGCAGCAGCGAACAGGGGGCCGTCAATGAGCAGTTCTTC.

About this clone itself: Other nucleotide sequences in the sample specify the same CDR3. V usage is TRBV5-1 and J usage is TRBJ2-1; no firm D call. Germline lookup yields CDR1 SGHRS and CDR2 YFSETQ. V was pared by 4 bases and J by 5 bases, with 10 bases between. The CDR3 covers 13 residues. DNA of the CDR3: TGCGCCAGCAGCCCCGGGTCGAACAATGAGCAGTTCTTC. This sequence encodes CASSPGSNNEQFF.

The gene calls are TRBV18 and TRBJ1-4; D is ambiguous. This CDR3 is built from 15 residues. From germline, CDR1 is KGHSH and CDR2 LQKENI. The ends were cut back, 2 bases at V and 0 bases at J, with 7 bases in the middle. The CDR3 nucleotides are TGTGCCAGCTCACCATTCGGTTCAACTAATGAAAAACTGTTTTTT. Amino acid sequence: CASSPFGSTNEKLFF.

The rearrangement links TRBV7-2 to TRBJ2-5; maybe TRBD2 (6 bases). The CDR3 covers 14 residues. Germline values: CDR1 SGHTA, CDR2 FQGNSA. The V gene lost 1 base and the J gene lost 7 bases, with 13 bases spanning the gap. The DNA of the CDR3 is TGTGCCAGCAGCTTAGTCCGGGGGTCGGGGACCCAGTACTTC. Translated: CASSLVRGSGTQYF. The variable domain in full, completed from reference TRBV7-2 and TRBJ2-5, reads GAGVSQSPSNKVTEKGKDVELRCDPISGHTALYWYRQSLGQGLEFLIYFQGNSAPDKSGLPSDRFSAERTGGSVSTLTIQRTQQEDSAVYLCASSLVRGSGTQYFGPGTRLLVL.

The rearrangement uses TRBV7-6 and TRBJ2-7, with 11 nucleotides matching TRBD2. V lost 6 bases to trimming and J lost 2 bases; unmatched junction nucleotides: 6. The CDR3 is 15 amino acids. Germline CDR1 and CDR2: SGHVS and FNYEAQ. The CDR3 DNA sequence: TGTGCCAGCAGAAGACTAGCGGGAACCACCTACGAGCAGTACTTC. It specifies CASRRLAGTTYEQYF.